This TCR beta chain was captured in a study of technical replicates of blood from a few donors. TCRdb keeps only in-frame clones here, not all; method: immunoSEQ multiplex PCR. The sample yields more than 90,000 clones, roughly 95% seen once. The sequencing sample was made of T cells isolated from PBMCs. This sequence originates from a human donor in good health.

CDR3 in DNA: TGTGCCAGCAGTTTACCTAGCGGTTACACAGATACGCAGTATTTT. Translated, it gives CASSLPSGYTDTQYF. The chain joins TRBV28 to TRBJ2-3, with 7 bases identical to TRBD2. Looked up from germline, CDR1 is MDHEN and CDR2 is SYDVKM. J gave up 2 bases and V 2 bases, and 4 bases lay outside the gene matches. The CDR3 covers 15 residues. The full variable domain, in which reference TRBV28 and TRBJ2-3 provide the parts outside the CDR3, is DVKVTQSSRYLVKRTGEKVFLECVQDMDHENMFWYRQDPGLGLRLIYFSYDVKMKEKGDIPEGYSVSREKKERFSLILESASTNQTSMYLCASSLPSGYTDTQYFGPGTRLTVL.